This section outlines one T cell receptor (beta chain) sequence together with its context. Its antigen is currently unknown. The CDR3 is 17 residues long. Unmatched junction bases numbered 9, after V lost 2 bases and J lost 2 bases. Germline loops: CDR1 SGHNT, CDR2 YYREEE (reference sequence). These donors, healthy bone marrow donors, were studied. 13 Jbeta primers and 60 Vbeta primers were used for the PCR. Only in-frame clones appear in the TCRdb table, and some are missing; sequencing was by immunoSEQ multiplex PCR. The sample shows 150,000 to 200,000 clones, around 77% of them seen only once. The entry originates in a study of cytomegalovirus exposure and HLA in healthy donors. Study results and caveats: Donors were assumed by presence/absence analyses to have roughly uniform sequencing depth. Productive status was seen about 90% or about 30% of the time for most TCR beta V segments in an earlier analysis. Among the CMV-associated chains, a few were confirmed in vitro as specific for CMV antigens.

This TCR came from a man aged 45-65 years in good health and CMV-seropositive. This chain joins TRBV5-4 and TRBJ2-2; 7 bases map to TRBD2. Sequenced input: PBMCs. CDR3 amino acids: CASSLAGRYRNTGELFF. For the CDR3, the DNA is TGTGCCAGCAGCTTAGCGGGGAGGTATCGTAACACCGGGGAGCTGTTTTTT. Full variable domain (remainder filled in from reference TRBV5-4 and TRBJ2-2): ETGVTQSPTHLIKTRGQQVTLRCSSQSGHNTVSWYQQALGQGPQFIFQYYREEENGRGNFPPRFSGLQFPNYSSELNVNALELDDSALYLCASSLAGRYRNTGELFFGEGSRLTVL.